The entry that follows covers one T cell receptor (beta chain) sequence. Its antigen is currently unknown. Trimming pared 1 base from V and 0 bases from J, leaving 17 bases between. This CDR3 region has 17 residues. Germline V gene data show CDR1 as DFQATT and CDR2 as SNEGSKA (reference sequence). This specimen belongs to a study of blood T cells in healthy people across ages. Through a sample-barcoded 5' primer and a J-beta primer mix, a second PCR was run for about 6 to 12 cycles. TCRdb re-analysed the 5' RACE reads in MiXCR, keeping a single row per CDR3 protein. This sample has roughly 900,000 distinct CDR3 sequences, with 48% found just once. Donors were healthy Caucasian individuals from Russia aged about 6 to 100. Study findings and constraints: Changes seen in expanded clonotypes were possibly confounded by donor CMV status left unknown.

The sequenced material came from blood. The clonotype was recovered from a man aged 25 to 45 in good health. This chain joins TRBV20-1 and TRBJ2-3, with TRBD2 as a possible D gene (5 bases). CDR3 coding DNA: TGCAGTGCTAGAGGTAGCCGGGGTAACTCTAGCACAGATACGCAGTATTTT. The encoded protein is CSARGSRGNSSTDTQYF.